These 16 T cell receptor beta chains were sequenced from one sample in a study of monozygotic twins with inflammatory bowel disease. TCRdb re-called the 5' RACE reads, yielding one record per CDR3 amino acid sequence without DNA. Listed are roughly 200,000 distinct CDR3 sequences; more than 7.5% falls within the top ten. The sequenced sample consisted of blood. These receptors were collected from a human donor with ulcerative colitis or Crohn's disease, or a healthy co-twin of an affected twin (not recorded which).

The rearrangement joins TRBV6-6 to TRBJ2-3. The length of the CDR3 is 12 residues. Per germline, CDR1 MNHNY and CDR2 SVGAGI (reference sequence). The CDR3 sequence is CASSYEEDTQYF.

The rearrangement uses TRBV20-1 and TRBJ2-1; TCRdb's D gene call, TRBD2, goes unchecked for lack of DNA. Germline V lookup: CDR1 DFQATT, CDR2 SNEGSKA (reference sequence). The CDR3 runs to 13 residues. The chain's CDR3 is CSAPTSGRDEQFF.

This chain links TRBV12-3 or TRBV12-4 with TRBJ1-2; the D gene TCRdb calls, TRBD1, cannot be checked with no DNA. The CDR3 sequence is 15 residues long. CDR3 residues: CASSLSAGGDYGYTF.

This chain connects TRBV4-1 to TRBJ2-1; checking the TCRdb D call of TRBD2 is not possible without DNA. This CDR3 has 16 amino acids. Looked up from germline, CDR1 is MGHRA and CDR2 is YSYEKL. The chain's CDR3 is CASSQDSSGGYNEQFF.

The chain couples TRBV5-1 to TRBJ1-2. CDR1 is SGHRS and CDR2 is YFSETQ in the germline V gene. This CDR3 region has 16 residues. CDR3 sequence reads: CASSLAEGSLNYGYTF.

The chain uses TRBV19 and TRBJ2-2; TCRdb designates TRBD1, a call that cannot be tested without DNA. Germline values: CDR1 LNHDA, CDR2 SQIVND (reference sequence). The CDR3 extends over 12 amino acids. CDR3 region: CASRKGDGELFF. The full variable domain, with the rest looked up from reference TRBV19 and TRBJ2-2, is DGGITQSPKYLFRKEGQNVTLSCEQNLNHDAMYWYRQDPGQGLRLIYYSQIVNDFQKGDIAEGYSVSREKKESFPLTVTSAQKNPTAFYLCASRKGDGELFFGEGSRLTVL.

The CDR3 sequence: CASSGHDLLAGIRNEQFF. V usage is TRBV5-1 and J usage is TRBJ2-1; TCRdb calls TRBD2, which cannot be checked without DNA. Germline CDR1 and CDR2: SGHRS and YFSETQ. CDR3 length equals 18 residues.

The rearrangement uses TRBV29-1 and TRBJ2-3; TCRdb calls TRBD1, which cannot be checked without DNA. There are 14 residues in the CDR3. The V gene's germline CDR1 is SQVTM and CDR2 ANQGSEA. This CDR3 reads CSVEGTITGDTQYF.

The J gene is TRBJ2-5, the V gene TRBV2; lacking DNA, the TRBD2 call made by TCRdb goes unchecked. There are 15 residues in the CDR3. Germline CDR1 reads SNHLY; CDR2 reads FYNNEI. This CDR3 reads CASSARTSGQETQYF.

The chain has TRBV7-9 and TRBJ2-1; TCRdb returns TRBD1, unconfirmable since there is no DNA. CDR3 length: 17 residues. From germline, CDR1 is SEHNR and CDR2 FQNEAQ (reference sequence). This CDR3 reads CASSSRAMEELYNEQFF.

The chain is built from TRBV7-2 and TRBJ2-7; TCRdb returns TRBD1, unconfirmable since there is no DNA. Germline V gene lookup returns CDR1 SGHTA and CDR2 FQGNSA. CDR3 length: 15 residues. The CDR3 is CASSPLLGVSYEQYF.

The chain has TRBV7-9 and TRBJ2-1. The CDR3 loop spans 15 amino acids. The germline V gene has CDR1 SEHNR and CDR2 FQNEAQ (reference sequence). CDR3 in amino acids: CASSLPSLLGNEQFF.

This chain uses TRBV11-3 with TRBJ2-1; TCRdb gives TRBD2 as the D gene, but with no DNA this cannot be confirmed. Germline V gene lookup returns CDR1 SGHNT and CDR2 YENEEA. The CDR3 runs to 15 residues. CDR3 in amino acids: CASSFSREGTDEQFF.

The rearrangement links TRBV7-9 to TRBJ1-1. CDR3 length: 17 residues. Germline CDR1 SEHNR, CDR2 FQNEAQ (reference sequence). Here the CDR3 reads CASSSRSGTRGDTEAFF. Supplemented by reference TRBV7-9 and TRBJ1-1, the full variable domain reads DTGVSQNPRHKITKRGQNVTFRCDPISEHNRLYWYRQTLGQGPEFLTYFQNEAQLEKSRLLSDRFSAERPKGSFSTLEIQRTEQGDSAMYLCASSSRSGTRGDTEAFFGQGTRLTVV.

The genes are TRBV5-1 and TRBJ2-3. CDR1 is SGHRS, CDR2 YFSETQ, per germline. This CDR3 contains 15 residues. This CDR3 is CASSLAGFSTDTQYF.

The chain uses TRBV12-3 or TRBV12-4 and TRBJ2-7; TCRdb returns TRBD1, unconfirmable since there is no DNA. This CDR3 has 13 residues. CDR3 loop: CASTPPLTYEQYF.